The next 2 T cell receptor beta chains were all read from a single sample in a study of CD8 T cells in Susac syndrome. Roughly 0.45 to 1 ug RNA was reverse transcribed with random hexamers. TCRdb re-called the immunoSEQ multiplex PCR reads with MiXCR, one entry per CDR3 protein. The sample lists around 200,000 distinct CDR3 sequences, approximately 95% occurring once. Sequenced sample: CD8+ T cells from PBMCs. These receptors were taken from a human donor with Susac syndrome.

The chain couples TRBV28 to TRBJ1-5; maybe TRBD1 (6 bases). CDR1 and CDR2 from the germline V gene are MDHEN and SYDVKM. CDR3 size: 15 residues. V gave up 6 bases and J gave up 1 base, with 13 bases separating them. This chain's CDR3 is CASSQQGRSNQPQHF. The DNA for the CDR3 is TGTGCCAGCAGCCAACAGGGAAGGAGCAATCAGCCCCAGCATTTT.

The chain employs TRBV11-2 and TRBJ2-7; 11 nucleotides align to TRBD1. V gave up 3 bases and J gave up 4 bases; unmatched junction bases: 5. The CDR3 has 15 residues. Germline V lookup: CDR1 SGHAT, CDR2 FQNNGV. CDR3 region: CASSFHGTGGYEQYF. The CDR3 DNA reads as TGTGCCAGCAGCTTCCACGGGACAGGGGGGTACGAGCAGTACTTC.